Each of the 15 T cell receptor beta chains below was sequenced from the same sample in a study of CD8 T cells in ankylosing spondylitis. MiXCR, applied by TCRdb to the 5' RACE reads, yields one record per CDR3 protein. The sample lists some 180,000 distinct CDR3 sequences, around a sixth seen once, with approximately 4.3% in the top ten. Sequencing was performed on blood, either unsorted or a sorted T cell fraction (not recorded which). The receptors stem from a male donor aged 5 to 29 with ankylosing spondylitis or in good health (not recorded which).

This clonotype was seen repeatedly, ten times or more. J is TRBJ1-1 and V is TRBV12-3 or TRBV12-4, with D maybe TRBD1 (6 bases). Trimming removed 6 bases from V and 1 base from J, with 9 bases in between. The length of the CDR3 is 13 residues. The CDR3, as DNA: TGTGCCAGCAGACTAGGGGGGAACACTGAAGCTTTCTTT. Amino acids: CASRLGGNTEAFF.

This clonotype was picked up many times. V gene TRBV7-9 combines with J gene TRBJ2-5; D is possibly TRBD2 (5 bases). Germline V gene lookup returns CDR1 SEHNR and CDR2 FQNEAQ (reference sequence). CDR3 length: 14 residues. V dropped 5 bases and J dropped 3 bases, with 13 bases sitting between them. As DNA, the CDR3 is TGTGCCAGCAGCCATCCCGTGGAGGAAGAGACCCAGTACTTC. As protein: CASSHPVEEETQYF.

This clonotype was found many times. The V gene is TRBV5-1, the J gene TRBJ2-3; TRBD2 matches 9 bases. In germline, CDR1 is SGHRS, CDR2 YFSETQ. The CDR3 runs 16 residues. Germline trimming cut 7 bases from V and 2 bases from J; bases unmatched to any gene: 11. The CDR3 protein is CASQPSLAGYTDTQYF. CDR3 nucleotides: TGCGCCAGCCAACCATCTCTAGCGGGATACACAGATACGCAGTATTTT.

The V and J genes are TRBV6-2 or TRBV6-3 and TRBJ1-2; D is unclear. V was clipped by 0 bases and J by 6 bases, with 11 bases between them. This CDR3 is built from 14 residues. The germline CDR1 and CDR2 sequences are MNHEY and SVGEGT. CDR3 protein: CASSYSDSADGYTF. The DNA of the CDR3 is TGTGCCAGCAGTTACTCGGATTCGGCAGATGGCTACACCTTC.

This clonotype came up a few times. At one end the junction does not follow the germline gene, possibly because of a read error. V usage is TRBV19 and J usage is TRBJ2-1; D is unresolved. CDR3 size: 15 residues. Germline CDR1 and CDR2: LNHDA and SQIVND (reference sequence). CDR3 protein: CASRIGRTPNNEQFF. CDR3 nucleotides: TGTGCCAGTAGGATAGGACGAACTCCGAACAATGAGCAGTTCTTC. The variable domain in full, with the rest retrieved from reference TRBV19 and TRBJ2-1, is DGGITQSPKYLFRKEGQNVTLSCEQNLNHDAMYWYRQDPGQGLRLIYYSQIVNDFQKGDIAEGYSVSREKKESFPLTVTSAQKNPTAFYLCASRIGRTPNNEQFFGPGTRLTVL.

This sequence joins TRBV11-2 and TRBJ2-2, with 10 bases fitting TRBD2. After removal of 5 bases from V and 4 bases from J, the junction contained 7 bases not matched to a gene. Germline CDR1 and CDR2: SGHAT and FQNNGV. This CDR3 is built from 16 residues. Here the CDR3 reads CASSRGGLASTGELFF. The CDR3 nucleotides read TGTGCCAGCAGCCGGGGGGGACTAGCGAGCACCGGGGAGCTGTTTTTT. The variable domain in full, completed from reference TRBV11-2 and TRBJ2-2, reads EAGVAQSPRYKIIEKRQSVAFWCNPISGHATLYWYQQILGQGPKLLIQFQNNGVVDDSQLPKDRFSAERLKGVDSTLKIQPAKLEDSAVYLCASSRGGLASTGELFFGEGSRLTVL.

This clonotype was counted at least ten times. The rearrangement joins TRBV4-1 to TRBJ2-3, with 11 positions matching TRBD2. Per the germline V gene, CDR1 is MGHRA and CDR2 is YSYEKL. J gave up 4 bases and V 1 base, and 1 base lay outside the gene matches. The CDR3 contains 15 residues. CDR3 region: CASSQVGLAADTQYF. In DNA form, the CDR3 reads TGCGCCAGCAGCCAAGTGGGACTAGCGGCAGATACGCAGTATTTT.

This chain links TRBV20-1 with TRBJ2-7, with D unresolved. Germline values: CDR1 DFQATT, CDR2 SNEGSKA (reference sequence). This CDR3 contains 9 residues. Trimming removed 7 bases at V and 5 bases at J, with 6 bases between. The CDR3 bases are TGCAGTGTTCCCGACGAGCAGTACTTC. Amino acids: CSVPDEQYF.

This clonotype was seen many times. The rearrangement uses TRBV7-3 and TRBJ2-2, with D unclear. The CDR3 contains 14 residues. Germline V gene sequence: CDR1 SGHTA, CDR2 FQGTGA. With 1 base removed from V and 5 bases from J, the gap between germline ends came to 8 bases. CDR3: CASSLRVPTGELFF. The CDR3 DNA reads TGTGCCAGCAGCTTAAGGGTACCTACCGGGGAGCTGTTTTTT.

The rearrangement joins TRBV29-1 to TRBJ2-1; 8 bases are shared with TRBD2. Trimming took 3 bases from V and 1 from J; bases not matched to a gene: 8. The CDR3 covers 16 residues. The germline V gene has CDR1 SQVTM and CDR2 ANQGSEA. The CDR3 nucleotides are TGCAGCGTTGAGTTACGGGAGGGACGATCCTACAATGAGCAGTTCTTC. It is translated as CSVELREGRSYNEQFF.

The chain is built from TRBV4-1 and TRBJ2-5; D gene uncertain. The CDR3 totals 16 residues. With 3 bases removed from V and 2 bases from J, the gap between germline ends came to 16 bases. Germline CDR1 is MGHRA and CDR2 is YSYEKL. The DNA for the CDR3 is TGCGCCAGCAGCCATCCTCCTAGGGATCCTCAAGAGACCCAGTACTTC. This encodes CASSHPPRDPQETQYF.

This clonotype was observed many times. The CDR3 region has the DNA TGTGCCATCTCCATGGCGGGTGAAAAACTGTTTTTT. Residues: CAISMAGEKLFF. This chain connects TRBV10-3 to TRBJ1-4; D is unclear. Germline V gene sequence: CDR1 ENHRY, CDR2 SYGVKD. The CDR3 sequence is 12 residues long. The V gene lost 8 bases and the J gene lost 7 bases, with 11 bases spanning the gap.

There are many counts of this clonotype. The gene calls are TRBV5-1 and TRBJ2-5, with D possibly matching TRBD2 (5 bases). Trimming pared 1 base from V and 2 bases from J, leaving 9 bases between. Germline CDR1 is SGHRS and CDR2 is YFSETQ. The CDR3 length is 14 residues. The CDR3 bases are TGCGCCAGCAGCTTGTGGGGAGAGCAAGAGACCCAGTACTTC. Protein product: CASSLWGEQETQYF.

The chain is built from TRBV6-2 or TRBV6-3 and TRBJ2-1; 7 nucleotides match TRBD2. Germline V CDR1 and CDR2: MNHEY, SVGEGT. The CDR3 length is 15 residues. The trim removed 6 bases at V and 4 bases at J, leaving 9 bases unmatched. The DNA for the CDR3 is TGTGCCAGCAGGGACCTGACTAGCAGTTACAATGAGCAGTTCTTC. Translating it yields CASRDLTSSYNEQFF.

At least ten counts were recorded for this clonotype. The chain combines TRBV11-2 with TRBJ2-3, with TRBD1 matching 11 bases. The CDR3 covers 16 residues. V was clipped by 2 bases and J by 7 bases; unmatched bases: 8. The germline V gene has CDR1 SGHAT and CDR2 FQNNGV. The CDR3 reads CASSLSGQGAGHTQYF. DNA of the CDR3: TGTGCCAGCAGCTTAAGCGGACAGGGGGCAGGACATACGCAGTATTTT.